This TCR beta chain was sequenced in a study of cytomegalovirus exposure and HLA in healthy donors. Remarks on this clone: Antigen specificity is unknown.

The method was immunoSEQ multiplex PCR; TCRdb's version includes in-frame clones alone and lacks a portion of them. The sample holds 150,000 to 200,000 clones, 85% seen once. The V gene's germline CDR1 is SGHRS and CDR2 YFSETQ. The CDR3 covers 15 residues. Trimming removed 1 base from V and 5 bases from J, with 12 bases in between. Study-wide points: It was approximately 150 TCR beta chains that were listed as cytomegalovirus-associated. Most sequenced TCRs were rare (though some public TCRs occurred in many donors). That first-cohort TCR clusters tended to co-occur in the 130 or so validation repertoires was found in a later analysis.

It was the roughly 110-subject validation cohort, separate from the 666-subject first cohort, to which the donors belonged. V usage is TRBV5-1 and J usage is TRBJ1-4, with D maybe TRBD1 (6 bases). Sequenced material: PBMCs. The TCR originated in a man younger than 35 in good health and CMV-seropositive. CDR3 DNA sequence: TGCGCCAGCAGCTTGACAGGGCTCCTAAATGAAAAACTGTTTTTT. Translation gives CASSLTGLLNEKLFF.